The rows below give T cell receptor beta chains drawn from one sample of a study of blood T cells in healthy people across ages. TCRdb reprocessed the 5' RACE reads with MiXCR, giving one entry per CDR3 protein. The sample holds roughly 680,000 distinct CDR3 sequences; about half are singletons and the top ten take roughly a third. Sequenced sample: blood. The receptors derive from a woman aged 60-75 years in good health. The CDR3 runs from the conserved cysteine through the conserved F or W. D genes are given only for firm matches. Some rows mark clone size as missing; the rest say once, few, many or name a class of expanded clone.

J: TRBJ2-4
V: TRBV20-1
D: NA
size: NA
DNA: TGCAGTGCTTTTAAAGACGGTCGATCGGACATTCAGTACTTC
CDR3: CSAFKDGRSDIQYF

J: TRBJ2-2
V: TRBV9
D: NA
size: NA
DNA: TGTGCCAGCAGCCTCGCCAGGGTGGGCACCGGGGAGCTGTTTTTT
CDR3: CASSLARVGTGELFF

J: TRBJ2-3
V: TRBV20-1
D: NA
size: NA
DNA: TGCAGTGCTAGGGTCGAAGATACGCAGTATTTT
CDR3: CSARVEDTQYF

J: TRBJ1-1
V: TRBV29-1
D: TRBD1
size: once
DNA: TGCAGCGTTGCGAACCTACAGGGGGGGAACACTGAAGCTTTCTTT
CDR3: CSVANLQGGNTEAFF

J: TRBJ2-1
V: TRBV27
D: TRBD1
size: NA
DNA: TGTGCCAGCAGTTTAAACGACAGGGCCTACAATGAGCAGTTCTTC
CDR3: CASSLNDRAYNEQFF

J: TRBJ2-1
V: TRBV3-1
D: NA
size: once
DNA: TGTGCCAGCAGCCAAGGTCGCGGGGTTGAGCAGTTCTTC
CDR3: CASSQGRGVEQFF

J: TRBJ2-3
V: TRBV29-1
D: NA
size: few
DNA: TGCAGCGTTGATTTCCGTGGCACAGATACGCAGTATTTT
CDR3: CSVDFRGTDTQYF

J: TRBJ2-7
V: TRBV7-2
D: NA
size: few
DNA: TGTGCCAGCAGCCCAGGGGCGGGGGCGCATCTTCAGTACTTC
CDR3: CASSPGAGAHLQYF

J: TRBJ1-2
V: TRBV4-2
D: TRBD1
size: NA
DNA: TGTGCCAGCAGCCAAGAGGGACAGGGGATGGATGGCTACACCTTC
CDR3: CASSQEGQGMDGYTF

J: TRBJ1-4
V: TRBV20-1
D: NA
size: NA
DNA: TGCAGTGGGCGCGACAGCGTATATGAAAAACTGTTTTTT
CDR3: CSGRDSVYEKLFF

J: TRBJ2-5
V: TRBV6-2/TRBV6-3
D: NA
size: few
DNA: TGTGCCAGCAGTGGAATGGGCACTTCGGAGACCCAGTACTTC
CDR3: CASSGMGTSETQYF

J: TRBJ2-1
V: TRBV6-2/TRBV6-3
D: NA
size: NA
DNA: TGTGCCAGCAAGGAGGAGGGCTACAATGAGCAGTTCTTC
CDR3: CASKEEGYNEQFF

J: TRBJ2-7
V: TRBV5-1
D: TRBD2
size: NA
DNA: TGCGCCAGCAGCTTGATTAGCGGGAGTTCTTACGAGCAGTACTTC
CDR3: CASSLISGSSYEQYF

J: TRBJ1-1
V: TRBV20-1
D: NA
size: NA
DNA: TGCAGTGCTAGAGAAGTTAAGTTGGGGAACACTGAAGCTTTCTTT
CDR3: CSAREVKLGNTEAFF

J: TRBJ1-2
V: TRBV6-2/TRBV6-3
D: NA
size: NA
DNA: TGTGCCAGCAGGGACGGGCCGATCTATGGCTACATCTTC
CDR3: CASRDGPIYGYIF

J: TRBJ2-3
V: TRBV24-1
D: NA
size: NA
DNA: TGTGCCACCAGTGATTTGACAGTTGGTCTAGATACGCAGTATTTT
CDR3: CATSDLTVGLDTQYF

J: TRBJ1-2
V: TRBV29-1
D: TRBD1
size: NA
DNA: TGCAGCGTTGAGAGAGGGACAGGGACGCCTAGCTACACCTTC
CDR3: CSVERGTGTPSYTF

J: TRBJ2-1
V: TRBV29-1
D: TRBD2
size: few
DNA: TGCAGCGTCGGGACTAGCGGGAGGAACAATGAGCAGTTCTTC
CDR3: CSVGTSGRNNEQFF

J: TRBJ2-7
V: TRBV20-1
D: TRBD1
size: many
DNA: TGCAGTGCTAGGCCTCTTGCGCGGAAGGTGGGACAGATAACCTACGAGCAGTACTTC
CDR3: CSARPLARKVGQITYEQYF

J: TRBJ2-5
V: TRBV6-2/TRBV6-3
D: TRBD1
size: NA
DNA: TGTGCCAGCAGTTCACACACAGGGGGCGAAGAGACCCGGTACTTC
CDR3: CASSSHTGGEETRYF

J: TRBJ2-6
V: TRBV14
D: NA
size: NA
DNA: TGTGCCAGCAGCCAAGAGTTTCAGCAAGCTCAATCCTCTGGGGCCAACGTCCTGACTTTC
CDR3: CASSQEFQQAQSSGANVLTF

J: TRBJ1-2
V: TRBV12-3/TRBV12-4
D: NA
size: NA
DNA: TGTGCCAGCAGTTTTTACAGGGTCAGCTACACCTTC
CDR3: CASSFYRVSYTF

J: TRBJ2-7
V: TRBV27
D: TRBD2
size: NA
DNA: TGTGCCAGCAGCAATCGCGGGACTAGTAGTCCCTACGAGCAGTACTTC
CDR3: CASSNRGTSSPYEQYF

J: TRBJ1-4
V: TRBV7-2
D: TRBD1
size: NA
DNA: TGTGCCAGCAGCCCCGGGGACAGGAGAAGGAATGAAAAACTGTTTTTT
CDR3: CASSPGDRRRNEKLFF

J: TRBJ2-1
V: TRBV6-2/TRBV6-3
D: TRBD2
size: few
DNA: TGTGCCAGCAGTAGCCGGACTAGCGGGAGTCCTGAGCAGTTCTTC
CDR3: CASSSRTSGSPEQFF

J: TRBJ2-1
V: TRBV6-6
D: NA
size: few
DNA: TGTGCCAGCAGTTCCGGGGGGCAGGTGGACAATGAGCAGTTCTTC
CDR3: CASSSGGQVDNEQFF

J: TRBJ2-5
V: TRBV5-1
D: TRBD2
size: once
DNA: TGCGCCAGCAGCTTGACGGGAGGGCAAATCGAGACCCAGTACTTC
CDR3: CASSLTGGQIETQYF

J: TRBJ1-2
V: TRBV3-1
D: TRBD1
size: NA
DNA: TGTGCCAGCAGCCGGACAGGGGGCTATCGGAGCTATGGCTACACCTTC
CDR3: CASSRTGGYRSYGYTF

J: TRBJ2-7
V: TRBV6-2/TRBV6-3
D: NA
size: NA
DNA: TGTGCCAGCAGTTACGATCCCTACAATGAGCAGTACTTC
CDR3: CASSYDPYNEQYF

J: TRBJ2-5
V: TRBV30
D: NA
size: few
DNA: TGTGCCTGGACACAGGGTTTTGAGTTTGGTGAGCAGTACTTC
CDR3: CAWTQGFEFGEQYF

J: TRBJ2-3
V: TRBV7-2
D: NA
size: NA
DNA: TGTGCCAGCAGCTTATCTAACCCAACCAAAGATACGCAGTATTTT
CDR3: CASSLSNPTKDTQYF

J: TRBJ2-3
V: TRBV24-1
D: TRBD2
size: NA
DNA: TGTGCCACCAGTGATTGGGCTAGCGGGAGCACAGATACGCAGTATTTT
CDR3: CATSDWASGSTDTQYF

J: TRBJ2-1
V: TRBV28
D: TRBD2
size: NA
DNA: TGTGCCAGCAGTTTATCCCGAGCGGGAGGATGGGGTAAGCAGTTCTTC
CDR3: CASSLSRAGGWGKQFF

J: TRBJ1-1
V: TRBV21-1
D: NA
size: NA
DNA: TGTGCCAGCAGCAAATTTCGCAGCTCTGAAGCTTTCTTT
CDR3: CASSKFRSSEAFF

J: TRBJ1-5
V: TRBV20-1
D: NA
size: NA
DNA: TGCAGTGCTATCAGGGGTATAGGGGGCAATCAGCCCCAGCATTTT
CDR3: CSAIRGIGGNQPQHF

J: TRBJ2-5
V: TRBV6-2/TRBV6-3
D: NA
size: NA
DNA: TGTGCCAGCAGTTCCGCAACAGGGCGAGGGAAGGAGACCCAGTACTTC
CDR3: CASSSATGRGKETQYF

J: TRBJ1-4
V: TRBV9
D: TRBD1
size: NA
DNA: TGTGCCAGCAGCCCCAGGACAGGGGGCGTAGAAAAACTGTTTTTT
CDR3: CASSPRTGGVEKLFF

J: TRBJ1-5
V: TRBV20-1
D: TRBD1
size: NA
DNA: TGCAGTGCACACAGGGGGAATTTCAATCAGCCCCAGCATTTT
CDR3: CSAHRGNFNQPQHF

J: TRBJ1-2
V: TRBV5-1
D: NA
size: NA
DNA: TGCGCCAGCAGCTTGGAACGAGGGGAGTATGGCTACACCTTC
CDR3: CASSLERGEYGYTF